The 8 T cell receptor beta chains in this list originate from one sample, sequenced in a study of control samples from healthy donors and cancer patients. The method was immunoSEQ multiplex PCR; TCRdb's version includes in-frame clones alone and lacks a portion of them. The sample has tens of thousands of clones; just over 90% are singletons. Source material: PBMCs. The receptors were gathered from a man aged 30-40 years with colorectal cancer.

The chain employs TRBV7-2 and TRBJ2-1, with D possibly TRBD1 on 7 matching bases. The CDR3 has 14 amino acids. The germline CDR1 and CDR2 sequences are SGHTA and FQGNSA. The ends were cut back, 5 bases at V and 6 bases at J, with 14 bases in the middle. The CDR3 reads CASSAGQRVNEQFF. The DNA of the CDR3 is TGTGCCAGCAGCGCGGGACAGAGGGTCAATGAGCAGTTCTTC.

The CDR3 spells CASSLLWPGERGSTGELFF. The CDR3, as DNA: TGTGCCAGCAGCTTATTATGGCCGGGCGAGCGCGGCAGCACCGGGGAGCTGTTTTTT. V gene TRBV7-6 combines with J gene TRBJ2-2; D is unclear. The germline V gene encodes CDR1 SGHVS and CDR2 FNYEAQ. V lost 2 bases to trimming and J lost 4 bases, with 23 bases between them. The CDR3 sequence is 19 residues long.

This sequence joins TRBV3-1 (or the pseudogene TRBV3-2) and TRBJ1-4, with 9 positions matching TRBD1. The length of the CDR3 is 17 residues. Trimming at V came to 0 bases and at J to 4 bases, leaving 6 bases not matched to a gene. CDR1 LGHDT and CDR2 YNNKEL come from the germline V gene (reference sequence). The CDR3 is CASSQDLVGQGNEKLFF. CDR3 DNA sequence: TGTGCCAGCAGCCAAGATCTGGTGGGACAGGGTAATGAAAAACTGTTTTTT.

This sequence joins TRBV9 and TRBJ2-6; D might be TRBD2 (6 bases). V dropped 4 bases and J dropped 4 bases, with 15 bases sitting between them. Germline lookup yields CDR1 SGDLS and CDR2 YYNGEE. This CDR3 has 16 amino acids. The CDR3 DNA sequence: TGTGCCAGCAGCTCGTCCCTAGCGTGGGGGGCCAACGTCCTGACTTTC. Protein product: CASSSSLAWGANVLTF.

This chain uses TRBV5-1 with TRBJ2-5; no definite D call. This CDR3 is 15 amino acids long. The V gene's germline CDR1 is SGHRS and CDR2 YFSETQ. V was shortened by 6 bases and J by 1 base, with 16 bases between the two germline ends. DNA of the CDR3: TGCGCCAGCACCTGGCGCGCTGACTCCCAAGAGACCCAGTACTTC. It yields the protein CASTWRADSQETQYF.

This clone was counted only a few times. The chain has TRBV7-9 and TRBJ2-7; 7 positions agree with TRBD2. The CDR3 is 15 amino acids. Germline trimming cut 4 bases from V and 1 base from J; bases unmatched to any gene: 7. CDR1 is SEHNR, CDR2 FQNEAQ, per germline (reference sequence). CDR3 sequence reads: CASSSGRGPSYEQYF. The CDR3 DNA sequence: TGTGCCAGCAGCTCAGGGAGGGGACCATCCTACGAGCAGTACTTC.

This chain links TRBV4-3 with TRBJ2-1; TRBD2 might be the D (5 bases). Germline lookup yields CDR1 LGHNA and CDR2 YSLEER. V lost 1 base to trimming and J lost 3 bases, with 13 bases between them. The CDR3 runs to 16 residues. The DNA of the CDR3 is TGCGCCAGCAGCCAAGGGGCCGGAGGACGCTACAATGAGCAGTTCTTC. It specifies CASSQGAGGRYNEQFF.

The V and J genes are TRBV4-1 and TRBJ1-1; TRBD1 matches at 8 bases. The CDR3 totals 16 residues. V shed 5 bases, J shed 5 bases, and the junction held 13 bases outside the gene matches. Germline CDR1 and CDR2: MGHRA and YSYEKL. CDR3 amino acids: CASSFGQGPEGTEAFF. CDR3 coding DNA: TGCGCCAGCAGCTTCGGACAGGGCCCTGAGGGGACTGAAGCTTTCTTT.